This is a list of T cell receptor beta chains from one sample in a study of a mutant IDH1 vaccine in newly diagnosed glioma. Their recognized antigens are unknown. The assay was immunoSEQ multiplex PCR, and TCRdb's table has in-frame clones only and misses some. The table lists 42,000 or so clones, 75% to 85% of them singletons, with under 6% in the top ten. This specimen consisted of PBMCs, obtained from a glioma patient whose treatment included an IDH1 peptide vaccine. Receptors originate from a woman in her forties or fifties with glioma. The CDR3 runs from the conserved cysteine through the conserved F or W. The D gene is left open where the match is weak. Size values are once, few and many counts, or a class for expanded clones, and some rows have none.

>TRBV6-1|TRBJ1-5|.|TRBD1
CASSRDRLGPQHF
TGTGCCAGCAGCCGGGACAGATTAGGTCCCCAGCATTTT
>TRBV9|TRBJ2-1|.|TRBD2
CASSVGTGSGGVNEQFF
TGTGCCAGCAGCGTAGGTACTGGGAGCGGGGGGGTCAATGAGCAGTTCTTC
>TRBV30|TRBJ1-3|.|.
CAASERVGVGNTIYF
TGTGCCGCCTCCGAGAGGGTAGGGGTTGGAAACACCATATATTTT
>TRBV29-1|TRBJ1-2|.|.
CSVEDTTSDGGYTF
TGCAGCGTTGAAGACACCACGTCGGACGGTGGCTACACCTTC
>TRBV9|TRBJ1-2|.|.
CASSVWGRSNYGYTF
TGTGCCAGCAGCGTATGGGGACGGTCTAACTATGGCTACACCTTC
>TRBV27|TRBJ1-1|few|.
CASWFQGTNTEAFF
TGTGCCAGCTGGTTTCAGGGCACGAACACTGAAGCTTTCTTT
>TRBV9|TRBJ2-3|.|TRBD2
CASSVGGGYVTDTQYF
TGTGCCAGCAGCGTAGGCGGGGGGTACGTCACAGATACGCAGTATTTT
>TRBV7-2|TRBJ2-5|few|.
CASSPGGGNGAQYF
TGTGCCAGCAGCCCCGGGGGCGGGAACGGGGCCCAGTACTTC
>TRBV4-1|TRBJ2-7|.|.
CASTQRSRALLFYEQYF
TGCGCCAGCACACAACGAAGCCGGGCCCTTCTATTCTACGAGCAGTACTTC
>TRBV29-1|TRBJ1-2|.|TRBD1
CSVERTGGYGYTF
TGCAGCGTTGAAAGGACAGGGGGCTATGGCTACACCTTC
>TRBV7-9|TRBJ1-2|.|.
CASSYIMGGMGYTF
TGTGCCAGCAGCTATATCATGGGGGGCATGGGCTACACCTTC
>TRBV4-2|TRBJ2-7|once|.
CASSQDGGYEQYF
TGTGCCAGCAGCCAAGATGGGGGTTACGAGCAGTACTTC
>TRBV5-1|TRBJ1-6|.|.
CASSVRLMSGDSPLHF
TGCGCCAGCAGCGTTCGACTGATGTCAGGGGATTCACCCCTCCACTTT
>TRBV2|TRBJ2-5|.|.
CASIFAREETQYF
TGTGCCAGCATATTTGCCAGGGAAGAGACCCAGTACTTC
>TRBV19|TRBJ1-2|.|.
CASSKQGGHYGYTF
TGTGCCAGTAGTAAACAAGGCGGACATTATGGCTACACCTTC
>TRBV18|TRBJ2-7|once|TRBD1
CASSPTTGEGEQYF
TGTGCCAGCTCACCAACCACAGGGGAAGGTGAGCAGTACTTC
>TRBV7-2|TRBJ1-1|.|.
CASSSNRGPNTEAFF
TGTGCCAGCAGCTCCAACCGGGGGCCGAACACTGAAGCTTTCTTT
>TRBV5-1|TRBJ2-3|.|TRBD2
CASSSLLPSGKDTDTQYF
TGCGCCAGCAGCTCCTTACTGCCTAGCGGGAAGGATACAGATACGCAGTATTTT
>TRBV2|TRBJ2-5|.|.
CASSGYSGWGETQYF
TGTGCCAGCAGCGGATATAGCGGTTGGGGAGAGACCCAGTACTTC
>TRBV6-4|TRBJ1-1|.|.
CASPSREGEGRNTEAFF
TGTGCCAGCCCATCCAGGGAGGGGGAAGGAAGGAACACTGAAGCTTTCTTT
>TRBV25-1|TRBJ2-1|.|TRBD1
CASSEWGQVGTNEQFF
TGTGCCAGCAGTGAATGGGGACAGGTCGGGACCAATGAGCAGTTCTTC
>TRBV10-3|TRBJ2-6|few|.
CAISESLGSGANVLTF
TGTGCCATCAGTGAGTCTCTGGGCTCTGGGGCCAACGTCCTGACTTTC
>TRBV5-1|TRBJ2-5|.|.
CASSQTGETQYF
TGCGCCAGCAGCCAAACAGGGGAGACCCAGTACTTC
>TRBV9|TRBJ2-3|.|TRBD1
CASSVGQGTDTQYF
TGTGCCAGCAGCGTCGGACAGGGCACAGATACGCAGTATTTT
>TRBV5-6|TRBJ1-1|.|TRBD1
CASSPDRGLNTEAFF
TGTGCCAGCAGCCCGGACAGGGGGCTGAACACTGAAGCTTTCTTT
>TRBV6-5|TRBJ1-2|once|TRBD1
CASSSRTGRGYTF
TGTGCCAGCAGCTCTCGGACAGGGAGGGGCTACACCTTC
>TRBV9|TRBJ2-7|.|TRBD1
CASSVGQGAYEQYF
TGTGCCAGCAGCGTAGGACAGGGGGCATACGAGCAGTACTTC
>TRBV29-1|TRBJ1-1|.|.
CSAMNTEAFF
TGCAGCGCAATGAACACTGAAGCTTTCTTT
>TRBV27|TRBJ1-5|.|.
CASRRGGAFGQPQHF
TGTGCCAGCCGGAGGGGGGGGGCGTTTGGTCAGCCCCAGCATTTT
>TRBV7-9|TRBJ1-2|.|TRBD1
CASSLAGTGQGDGYTF
TGTGCCAGCAGCTTAGCAGGGACGGGACAGGGGGACGGCTACACCTTC
>TRBV7-9|TRBJ1-6|once|.
CASSLEYKGGNSPLHF
TGTGCCAGCAGCTTAGAATACAAGGGAGGAAATTCACCCCTCCACTTT
>TRBV7-9|TRBJ1-6|.|TRBD1
CASSVLQGAVSPLHF
TGTGCCAGCAGTGTTCTACAGGGGGCTGTCTCACCCCTCCACTTT
>TRBV29-1|TRBJ1-1|few|TRBD1
CSVGDRAGTEAFF
TGCAGCGTCGGGGACAGGGCTGGCACTGAAGCTTTCTTT
>TRBV5-1|TRBJ2-5|.|.
CASSLAVGQFQETQYF
TGCGCCAGCAGCTTGGCCGTAGGGCAGTTCCAAGAGACCCAGTACTTC
>TRBV5-3|TRBJ2-7|.|TRBD1
CARSFGQGTYEQYF
TGTGCCAGAAGCTTTGGACAGGGGACCTACGAGCAGTACTTC
>TRBV30|TRBJ2-6|once|.
CAWSSWGPSSGANVLTF
TGTGCCTGGAGTTCGTGGGGACCCAGCTCTGGGGCCAACGTCCTGACTTTC
>TRBV5-4|TRBJ1-1|.|TRBD1
CASSFGQGASRGEAFF
TGTGCCAGCAGCTTCGGACAGGGGGCCTCTAGGGGTGAAGCTTTCTTT
>TRBV10-3|TRBJ1-3|.|.
CATEDSPGNTIYF
TGTGCCACTGAGGACAGCCCTGGAAACACCATATATTTT
>TRBV11-2|TRBJ1-3|.|.
CASSLMERGYGNTIYF
TGTGCCAGCAGCTTAATGGAAAGGGGGTACGGAAACACCATATATTTT
>TRBV7-9|TRBJ2-2|few|.
CASSLGNTGELFF
TGTGCCAGCAGCTTAGGTAACACCGGGGAGCTGTTTTTT
>TRBV6-4|TRBJ2-2|few|.
CASSPTSTGELFF
TGTGCCAGCAGTCCTACTAGCACCGGGGAGCTGTTTTTT